The 25 T cell receptor beta chains listed next were all sequenced from one sample in a study of Ad26.COV2.S vaccination and SARS-CoV-2 variants. Produced via immunoSEQ multiplex PCR; TCRdb's table is partial and in-frame only. The top ten hold roughly 3.1% of the sample, which has about 350,000 clones, more than 75% seen once. As for treatment: approximately 18 received Ad26.COV2.S at low or high dose, single or two shots; roughly five received placebo; per-sample allocation not given. Day 63 following the first vaccine or placebo injection was when the samples were taken. The source material was peripheral blood, sampled in a trial of Ad26.COV2.S vaccine versus placebo. Receptor source: a person aged 18-60 years who received the Ad26.COV2.S COVID-19 vaccine or a placebo.

The rearrangement uses TRBV7-2 and TRBJ2-1, with D hard to call. The CDR3 runs to 15 residues. Germline CDR1 SGHTA, CDR2 FQGNSA. Trimming stripped 2 bases from V and 3 bases from J, with 11 bases between. CDR3 in amino acids: CASSLLSGNYNEQFF. The DNA for the CDR3 is TGTGCCAGCAGCTTATTGTCGGGTAACTACAATGAGCAGTTCTTC.

The V call is TRBV30, the J call TRBJ1-2, with a tentative D call TRBD1 (5 bases). The CDR3 runs 14 residues. V lost 1 base and J lost 6, with 15 bases in between. Germline V gene sequence: CDR1 GTSNPN, CDR2 SVGIG (reference sequence). CDR3 nucleotides: TGTGCCTGGAGTGCACCGGGACTATGGAATGGCTACACCTTC. As protein: CAWSAPGLWNGYTF.

The chain is built from TRBV14 and TRBJ2-1; D is possibly TRBD2 (6 bases). The CDR3 consists of 16 residues. Germline assignment: CDR1 SGHDN and CDR2 FVKESK. V lost 4 bases and J 0 bases, leaving 13 bases between the germline ends. The CDR3 DNA sequence: TGTGCCAGCAGCCCCCTACTAGCCCTCTCCTACAATGAGCAGTTCTTC. This translates into CASSPLLALSYNEQFF.

Concerning this clone: A read error is likely, as this CDR3 ends without the conserved phenylalanine or tryptophan. The DNA is omitted, as the CDR3 cannot be located on it reliably, and the CDR3 follows TCRdb's listing. This sequence joins TRBV12-3 or TRBV12-4 and TRBJ1-4. Inclusive of both ends, the CDR3 amounts to 10 amino acids. CDR3 residues: CASSSPEEGV.

The chain has TRBV19 and TRBJ1-5; D remains ambiguous. This CDR3 contains 15 residues. Germline assignment: CDR1 LNHDA and CDR2 SQIVND (reference sequence). V lost 3 bases and J 5 bases, leaving 14 bases between the germline ends. In DNA, the CDR3 is TGTGCCAGTAGTATGGTTCGGGGTACGGATCAGCCCCAGCATTTT. Protein: CASSMVRGTDQPQHF.

The chain carries TRBV2 and TRBJ2-1; TRBD2 matches at 7 bases. Germline-derived CDR1 and CDR2 are SNHLY and FYNNEI. The CDR3 sequence is 15 residues long. J lost 4 bases, V lost 2 bases, and 5 bases had no gene match. The CDR3: CASSELSGIYNEQFF. CDR3 DNA: TGTGCCAGCAGTGAACTCAGCGGGATTTACAATGAGCAGTTCTTC. The entire variable domain, with the rest obtained from reference TRBV2 and TRBJ2-1, is as follows: EPEVTQTPSHQVTQMGQEVILRCVPISNHLYFYWYRQILGQKVEFLVSFYNNEISEKSEIFDDQFSVERPDGSNFTLKIRSTKLEDSAMYFCASSELSGIYNEQFFGPGTRLTVL.

The J gene is TRBJ2-2, the V gene TRBV11-3; the D gene is possibly TRBD2 (6 bases). The germline V gene has CDR1 SGHNT and CDR2 YENEEA. The CDR3 consists of 15 residues. The V end was cut by 5 bases, the J end by 6 bases, with 16 bases between. CDR3 coding DNA: TGTGCCAGCAGCCCCCGCGGGAAAGGGGCCGGGGAGCTGTTTTTT. Translated: CASSPRGKGAGELFF.

The rearrangement joins TRBV7-6 to TRBJ2-7, with a weak D call TRBD1 (8 bases). Germline assignment: CDR1 SGHVS and CDR2 FNYEAQ. The CDR3 contains 18 residues. Trimming pared 5 bases from V and 3 bases from J, leaving 26 bases between. CDR3 in amino acids: CASSARTGRGGPSYEQYF. The CDR3 coding sequence is TGTGCCAGCAGCGCTCGGACAGGGAGGGGCGGGCCTAGCTACGAGCAGTACTTC.

The count of this clone is one. The V gene is TRBV5-5, the J gene TRBJ2-3, with a weak D call TRBD1 (5 bases). This CDR3 is built from 19 residues. The germline V gene encodes CDR1 SGHKS and CDR2 YYEKEE (reference sequence). With 0 bases removed from V and 3 bases from J, the gap between germline ends came to 23 bases. The CDR3, as DNA: TGTGCCAGCAGCTTGGAGGATCCCTGGGGCTCCGGTGATACAGATACGCAGTATTTT. Its translation: CASSLEDPWGSGDTDTQYF. Looking up the rest from reference TRBV5-5 and TRBJ2-3 gives the full variable domain: DAGVTQSPTHLIKTRGQQVTLRCSPISGHKSVSWYQQVLGQGPQFIFQYYEKEERGRGNFPDRFSARQFPNYSSELNVNALLLGDSALYLCASSLEDPWGSGDTDTQYFGPGTRLTVL.

In this sample, this clone turned up many times. V is TRBV10-3 and J is TRBJ2-2; maybe TRBD2 (5 bases). Looked up from germline, CDR1 is ENHRY and CDR2 is SYGVKD. Trimming left V 0 bases short and J 7 bases short, with 18 bases between. CDR3 length: 17 residues. CDR3 bases: TGTGCCATCAGTGAGTCGGGATGGACTTTCCTCGTCGGGGAGCTGTTTTTT. Amino acid sequence: CAISESGWTFLVGELFF.

This clone is a singleton in its sample. This chain connects TRBV9 to TRBJ1-2; D perhaps matches TRBD1 (5 bases). The germline V gene has CDR1 SGDLS and CDR2 YYNGEE. The V end lost 0 bases, the J end lost 2 bases, and 11 bases lay between the germline ends. There are 15 residues in the CDR3. CDR3 coding DNA: TGTGCCAGCAGCGTAGGTAGCAGGGCGAACTATGGCTACACCTTC. Translated, it gives CASSVGSRANYGYTF.

The chain links TRBV5-3 to TRBJ2-1; D might be TRBD1 or TRBD2, each matching 5 bases. TRBV5-3 is an ORF; its function is uncertain. This CDR3 is 11 amino acids long. V was pared by 1 base and J by 12 bases, with 8 bases between. CDR3 in amino acids: CARSLKRGQFF. The CDR3 DNA is TGTGCCAGAAGCTTGAAGAGGGGGCAGTTCTTC.

This clone has at least ten counts. The V call is TRBV4-3, the J call TRBJ2-1; 8 nucleotides match TRBD2. This CDR3 comprises 15 residues. CDR1 and CDR2 (germline): LGHNA, YSLEER. The V and J ends lost 0 bases and 4 bases, in that order; junction bases with no gene match: 2. CDR3 sequence (DNA): TGCGCCAGCAGCCAAGACACGGGAGGGTACAATGAGCAGTTCTTC. Amino acids: CASSQDTGGYNEQFF.

The chain joins TRBV11-2 to TRBJ1-1, with a tentative D call TRBD1 (6 bases). This CDR3 has 15 amino acids. Germline values: CDR1 SGHAT, CDR2 FQNNGV. The ends were cut back, 3 bases at V and 3 bases at J, with 14 bases in the middle. In DNA, the CDR3 is TGTGCCAGCAGCTTGGGGGCAGCCCTAGACACTGAAGCTTTCTTT. Translation: CASSLGAALDTEAFF.

This chain joins TRBV10-1 and TRBJ1-1; 7 bases map to TRBD1. V dropped 6 bases and J dropped 8; count of bases not matched to a gene: 3. Looked up from germline, CDR1 is WNHNN and CDR2 is SYGVQD (reference sequence). CDR3 length: 11 residues. CDR3 residues: CASRGQPEAFF. As DNA, the CDR3 is TGCGCCAGCAGGGGACAGCCGGAAGCTTTCTTT.

This clone has just a few counts. The chain carries TRBV7-9 and TRBJ1-2; possibly TRBD1 for D (6 bases). This CDR3 spans 17 amino acids. Trimming cost V 1 base and J 4 bases, with 19 bases left between them. Germline CDR1 reads SEHNR; CDR2 reads FQNEAQ (reference sequence). The CDR3 is CASSLEWGAQEAYGYTF. DNA for the CDR3: TGTGCCAGCAGCTTAGAGTGGGGGGCCCAGGAGGCCTATGGCTACACCTTC.

The rearrangement joins TRBV13 to TRBJ2-7; tentatively, D is TRBD1 or TRBD2 (5 bases each). This CDR3 region has 15 residues. V dropped 1 base and J dropped 7 bases, with 17 bases sitting between them. Germline V lookup: CDR1 PRHDT, CDR2 FYEKMQ (reference sequence). In nucleotides, the CDR3 is TGTGCCAGCAGCTTAGAAGGGGCGGGCGTGGGAGAGCAGTACTTC. Translation gives CASSLEGAGVGEQYF.

This clone showed up just a few times. The chain couples TRBV5-5 to TRBJ2-1, with D uncertain. Per germline, CDR1 SGHKS and CDR2 YYEKEE (reference sequence). This CDR3 spans 13 amino acids. The ends were cut back, 3 bases at V and 4 bases at J, with 8 bases in the middle. The chain's CDR3 is CASSSTVYNEQFF. CDR3 coding DNA: TGTGCCAGCAGCTCTACTGTATACAATGAGCAGTTCTTC.

The chain couples TRBV19 to TRBJ2-5; the D gene is possibly TRBD2 (5 bases). CDR1 and CDR2 (germline): LNHDA, SQIVND (reference sequence). Deletions cut 2 bases from V and 1 base from J, with 8 bases between. The CDR3 length is 14 residues. The CDR3 here is CASSIPGLQETQYF. The CDR3, as DNA: TGTGCCAGTAGTATACCTGGACTCCAAGAGACCCAGTACTTC.

The rearrangement uses TRBV5-4 and TRBJ2-7; 9 nucleotides align to TRBD2. From germline, CDR1 is SGHNT and CDR2 YYREEE (reference sequence). The CDR3 covers 16 residues. The ends lost 3 bases at V and 4 bases at J; junction bases unmatched: 11. The chain's CDR3 is CASSWSPGTSRYEQYF. The CDR3 coding sequence is TGTGCCAGCAGCTGGTCCCCCGGGACTAGCAGGTACGAGCAGTACTTC. The variable domain in full, completed from reference TRBV5-4 and TRBJ2-7, reads ETGVTQSPTHLIKTRGQQVTLRCSSQSGHNTVSWYQQALGQGPQFIFQYYREEENGRGNFPPRFSGLQFPNYSSELNVNALELDDSALYLCASSWSPGTSRYEQYFGPGTRLTVT.

Remarks on this clone: This specimen includes other DNA sequences encoding the same CDR3. The V and J genes are TRBV19 and TRBJ2-7, with a weak D call TRBD2 (6 bases). Deletions cut 3 bases from V and 1 base from J, with 10 bases between. The CDR3 totals 14 residues. Germline assignment: CDR1 LNHDA and CDR2 SQIVND (reference sequence). CDR3 bases: TGTGCCAGTAGTATCGGGAGAGGTTCCTACGAGCAGTACTTC. As protein: CASSIGRGSYEQYF.

This rearrangement joins TRBV3-1 (or the pseudogene TRBV3-2) to TRBJ1-3, with no clear D. In germline, CDR1 is LGHDT, CDR2 YNNKEL (reference sequence). Trimming left V 1 base short and J 4 bases short, with 11 bases between. The CDR3 is 15 amino acids. The CDR3 protein is CASSQGARWGNTIYF. The CDR3 coding sequence is TGTGCCAGCAGCCAAGGGGCCCGATGGGGAAACACCATATATTTT.

This clone has a single count. The chain recombines TRBV10-3 with TRBJ2-7, with D uncertain. The CDR3 contains 13 residues. V was shortened by 7 bases and J by 0 bases, with 10 bases between the two germline ends. CDR1 and CDR2 (germline): ENHRY, SYGVKD. In DNA form, the CDR3 reads TGTGCCATCAAAGGGCGGAGCTCCTACGAGCAGTACTTC. Its protein product is CAIKGRSSYEQYF.

The rearrangement joins TRBV5-1 to TRBJ1-2; D is unresolved. The germline gives CDR1 SGHRS, CDR2 YFSETQ. The CDR3 spans 16 residues. Trimming removed 4 bases at V and 4 bases at J, with 20 bases between. As DNA, the CDR3 is TGCGCCAGCAGCCCGGCCGGTCCGGGATTGGGCTATGGCTACACCTTC. Its protein is CASSPAGPGLGYGYTF.

The genes are TRBV6-5 and TRBJ2-7; 10 nucleotides agree with TRBD2. Trimming took 5 bases from V and 2 from J; bases not matched to a gene: 3. The CDR3 extends over 14 amino acids. Germline V lookup: CDR1 MNHEY, CDR2 SVGAGI. Here the CDR3 DNA reads TGTGCCAGCAGTCGGACTAGCGGACCCTACGAGCAGTACTTC. It yields the protein CASSRTSGPYEQYF.